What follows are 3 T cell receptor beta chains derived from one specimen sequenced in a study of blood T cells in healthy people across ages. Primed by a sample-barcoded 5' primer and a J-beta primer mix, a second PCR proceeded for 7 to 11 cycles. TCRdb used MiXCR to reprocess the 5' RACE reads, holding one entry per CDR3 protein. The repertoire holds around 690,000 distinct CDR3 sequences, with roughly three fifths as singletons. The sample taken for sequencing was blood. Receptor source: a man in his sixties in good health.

CDR3 amino acids: CSAQTSLNTGELFF. The CDR3 nucleotides read TGCAGTGCCCAGACTAGCTTGAACACCGGGGAGCTGTTTTTT. V and J are TRBV20-1 and TRBJ2-2, with TRBD2 matching 7 bases. The CDR3 has 14 residues. The trim removed 6 bases at V and 1 base at J, leaving 5 bases unmatched. Per germline, CDR1 DFQATT and CDR2 SNEGSKA (reference sequence).

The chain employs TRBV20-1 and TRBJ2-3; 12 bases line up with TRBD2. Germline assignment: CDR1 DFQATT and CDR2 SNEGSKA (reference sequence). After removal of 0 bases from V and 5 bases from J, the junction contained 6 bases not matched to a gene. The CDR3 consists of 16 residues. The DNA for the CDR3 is TGCAGTGCTAGAGATCGGCTAGCGGGGGGGCTAGATACGCAGTATTTT. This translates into CSARDRLAGGLDTQYF.

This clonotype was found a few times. This CDR3 is CASSLQPPGEPSTDTQYF. As DNA, the CDR3 is TGTGCCAGCAGCCTACAGCCCCCGGGCGAACCTAGCACAGATACGCAGTATTTT. The chain recombines TRBV7-9 with TRBJ2-3; D unclear. V dropped 5 bases and J dropped 0 bases, with 21 bases sitting between them. The CDR3 runs to 18 residues. Germline values: CDR1 SEHNR, CDR2 FQNEAQ (reference sequence).